This T cell receptor (beta chain) originates from a study of T cell changes during pregnancy in multiple sclerosis. Some clones are missing from TCRdb's copy, which holds only in-frame ones; the method was immunoSEQ multiplex PCR. The data show 90,000 to 95,000 clones, about 94% seen once. CDR3 length: 13 residues. Trimming removed 6 bases from V and 9 bases from J, with 15 bases in between. Germline V gene lookup returns CDR1 MNHNS and CDR2 SASEGT. The input for sequencing was peripheral blood, taken in the third trimester of pregnancy. The TCR sequence derives from a female donor with multiple sclerosis, enrolled in a pregnancy study. The chain combines TRBV6-1 with TRBJ1-5, with D unclear. The CDR3 loop reads CASRQGEAMPQHF. The CDR3 region has the DNA TGTGCCAGCAGACAAGGAGAGGCGATGCCCCAGCATTTT.